A single sample is the source of the 17 T cell receptor beta chains below, sequenced in a study of CD8 T cells in Susac syndrome. An input of roughly 0.45 to 1 ug of RNA was subjected to reverse transcription using random hexamers. TCRdb fed the immunoSEQ multiplex PCR reads into MiXCR, producing one record per CDR3 protein. Of about 280,000 distinct CDR3 sequences in the sample, approximately 81% were seen once. What was sequenced was CD8+ T cells from PBMCs. The source is a human donor with multiple sclerosis.

V is TRBV25-1 and J is TRBJ2-1; D gene unclear. The CDR3 is 12 amino acids. The V end lost 4 bases, the J end lost 5 bases, and 6 bases lay between the germline ends. Germline assignment: CDR1 MGHDK and CDR2 SYGVNS. CDR3 region: CASSAPNNEQFF. CDR3 in DNA: TGTGCCAGCAGTGCCCCGAACAATGAGCAGTTCTTC.

The chain links TRBV5-4 to TRBJ1-3; D is unresolved. The CDR3 runs to 15 residues. From germline, CDR1 is SGHNT and CDR2 YYREEE (reference sequence). Trimming shortened V by 2 bases and J by 2 bases, and 11 bases separated the two germline ends. CDR3 in amino acids: CASSFSGWAGNTIYF. The DNA for the CDR3 is TGTGCCAGCAGCTTTTCGGGTTGGGCTGGAAACACCATATATTTT.

The chain couples TRBV2 to TRBJ2-1; D gene ambiguous. This CDR3 is 11 amino acids long. Trimming shortened V by 6 bases and J by 14 bases, and 14 bases separated the two germline ends. Looked up from germline, CDR1 is SNHLY and CDR2 is FYNNEI. CDR3 sequence: CASRATTEEFF. CDR3 in DNA: TGTGCCAGCAGAGCAACTACAGAGGAGTTCTTC.

The rearrangement joins TRBV12-3 or TRBV12-4 to TRBJ1-2, with TRBD1 identical over 7 bases. CDR3 size: 14 residues. V trimming: 8 bases; J trimming: 4 bases; junction bases outside the gene matches: 10. Here the CDR3 reads CASSGRQGPYGYTF. The CDR3 coding sequence is TGTGCCAGCTCCGGGCGACAGGGCCCCTATGGCTACACCTTC.

This rearrangement joins TRBV20-1 to TRBJ2-1; TRBD2 is a possible D gene (6 bases). In germline, CDR1 is DFQATT, CDR2 SNEGSKA (reference sequence). V was pared by 0 bases and J by 8 bases, with 14 bases between. This CDR3 comprises 14 residues. The CDR3 reads CSARDPFSGDEQFF. Here the CDR3 DNA reads TGCAGTGCTAGAGATCCATTTTCGGGAGATGAGCAGTTCTTC.

The rearrangement links TRBV7-3 to TRBJ1-2; D is unclear. The germline V gene encodes CDR1 SGHTA and CDR2 FQGTGA. The CDR3 spans 13 residues. Trimming pared 2 bases from V and 8 bases from J, leaving 12 bases between. DNA of the CDR3: TGTGCCAGCAGCTTAGTTCTGGGAGAGGGCTACACCTTC. Protein sequence: CASSLVLGEGYTF.

The chain joins TRBV4-1 to TRBJ2-7; D unresolved. V lost 1 base to trimming and J lost 4 bases, with 17 bases between them. CDR1 MGHRA and CDR2 YSYEKL come from the germline V gene. The CDR3 is made up of 16 amino acids. CDR3 region: CASSQVSVVRTYEQYF. CDR3 in DNA: TGCGCCAGCAGCCAAGTGTCAGTAGTGAGAACTTACGAGCAGTACTTC.

In this sample, this clonotype turned up once. The V call is TRBV27, the J call TRBJ1-6; D not certain. V lost 4 bases, J lost 15 bases, and 10 bases lay in between. Per germline, CDR1 MNHEY and CDR2 SMNVEV (reference sequence). The CDR3 loop spans 11 amino acids. The CDR3 DNA follows: TGTGCCAGCAGTTCCGTCCCCTGCCTCCACTTT. Translation: CASSSVPCLHF.

The chain employs TRBV3-1 and TRBJ2-1, with 7 bases aligning to TRBD1. Germline V CDR1 and CDR2: LGHDT, YNNKEL (reference sequence). CDR3 length equals 14 residues. The trim removed 9 bases at V and 5 bases at J, leaving 10 bases unmatched. CDR3 nucleotide sequence: TGTGCCAGGGAATCTCCCGGGACAGACAATGAGCAGTTCTTC. Translated: CARESPGTDNEQFF.

This chain joins TRBV6-5 and TRBJ1-1; no clear D gene. V lost 8 bases, J lost 1 base, and 14 bases lay in between. Germline CDR1 MNHEY, CDR2 SVGAGI. This CDR3 spans 14 amino acids. Here the CDR3 DNA reads TGTGCCAGCCACGTAACGCTGGGGAACACTGAAGCTTTCTTT. This translates into CASHVTLGNTEAFF.

The CDR3: CASRISPGSPSYEQYF. CDR3 in DNA: TGCGCCAGCAGGATTTCCCCAGGCAGCCCTTCCTACGAGCAGTACTTC. The chain has TRBV5-1 and TRBJ2-7; D ambiguous. The V end was cut by 5 bases, the J end by 1 base, with 19 bases between. The CDR3 consists of 16 residues. Germline V gene lookup returns CDR1 SGHRS and CDR2 YFSETQ. The variable domain in full, with the rest retrieved from reference TRBV5-1 and TRBJ2-7, is KAGVTQTPRYLIKTRGQQVTLSCSPISGHRSVSWYQQTPGQGLQFLFEYFSETQRNKGNFPGRFSGRQFSNSRSEMNVSTLELGDSALYLCASRISPGSPSYEQYFGPGTRLTVT.

The chain combines TRBV7-8 with TRBJ2-1; 9 bases agree with TRBD2. The CDR3 runs to 17 residues. Germline CDR1 is SGHVS and CDR2 is FQNEAQ. The junction had 8 bases not matched to a gene; V was cut back by 5 bases and J by 0 bases. The CDR3 reads CASSRLAGLSSYNEQFF. The CDR3 region has the DNA TGTGCCAGCAGCCGGCTAGCGGGATTGAGCTCCTACAATGAGCAGTTCTTC.

The rearrangement uses TRBV27 and TRBJ2-3, with D perhaps TRBD2 (6 bases). V was cut by 7 bases and J by 5 bases, with 16 bases left in between. This CDR3 region has 14 residues. Germline-derived CDR1 and CDR2 are MNHEY and SMNVEV (reference sequence). CDR3 sequence: CASTRAGRVDTQYF. The CDR3 DNA reads as TGTGCCAGCACCCGGGCGGGAAGAGTAGATACGCAGTATTTT.

The gene calls are TRBV27 and TRBJ2-7; 14 positions match TRBD2. Germline trimming cut 5 bases from V and 7 bases from J; bases unmatched to any gene: 7. This CDR3 is built from 15 residues. The germline gives CDR1 MNHEY, CDR2 SMNVEV (reference sequence). The DNA of the CDR3 is TGTGCCAGCAGTCCTGGGACTAGCGGGAGCCAGGAGCAGTACTTC. Translated, it gives CASSPGTSGSQEQYF.

V and J are TRBV13 and TRBJ2-1; D not certain. Germline V gives CDR1 PRHDT, CDR2 FYEKMQ (reference sequence). This CDR3 has 14 residues. With 7 bases removed from V and 3 bases from J, the gap between germline ends came to 13 bases. The CDR3 spells CASTVDSIYNEQFF. As DNA, the CDR3 is TGTGCCAGCACCGTGGATTCCATCTACAATGAGCAGTTCTTC.

J is TRBJ2-7 and V is TRBV19; the D gene is possibly TRBD1 (6 bases). CDR3 length: 14 amino acids. V shed 9 bases and J shed 2 bases, with 17 bases lying between them. The germline V gene encodes CDR1 LNHDA and CDR2 SQIVND (reference sequence). CDR3 DNA: TGTGCCAGCAGGGCTAAAGGGGGAGCCTACGAGCAGTACTTC. Its translation: CASRAKGGAYEQYF.

The rearrangement links TRBV20-1 to TRBJ2-3; D gene uncertain. Germline assignment: CDR1 DFQATT and CDR2 SNEGSKA (reference sequence). The CDR3 totals 13 residues. Trimming shortened V by 6 bases and J by 0 bases, and 10 bases separated the two germline ends. CDR3 residues: CSAPELSTDTQYF. CDR3 DNA: TGCAGTGCGCCGGAGTTGAGCACAGATACGCAGTATTTT.